This entry lists 23 T cell receptor beta chains sequenced from one sample in a study of spatial heterogeneity in lung cancer. Using its own MiXCR run on the 5' RACE reads, TCRdb lists one record per CDR3 protein. The table has 27,000 or so distinct CDR3 sequences, about 5.2% seen once. Time point noted: blood at routine non-recurrence follow-up after resection. The material was PBMCs, obtained at follow-up. These receptors came from a female donor with early-stage non-small cell lung cancer.

This clonotype occurred many times. This chain's CDR3 is CASSAAPNQPQHF. The DNA for the CDR3 is TGTGCCAGCAGCGCCGCCCCCAATCAGCCCCAGCATTTT. The V and J genes are TRBV9 and TRBJ1-5; no clear D gene. The germline gives CDR1 SGDLS, CDR2 YYNGEE. With 3 bases removed from V and 3 bases from J, the gap between germline ends came to 7 bases. The length of the CDR3 is 13 residues.

In this sample, this clonotype turned up many times. The rearrangement uses TRBV6-5 and TRBJ2-7; 9 bases map to TRBD1. V shed 4 bases, J shed 5 bases, and the junction held 6 bases outside the gene matches. CDR3 length: 14 amino acids. The germline gives CDR1 MNHEY, CDR2 SVGAGI. The CDR3, as DNA: TGTGCCAGCAGTTTACAGGGGGCGCACGACGAGCAGTACTTC. It specifies CASSLQGAHDEQYF.

Many counts were recorded for this clonotype. The rearrangement links TRBV13 to TRBJ2-5, with TRBD1 as a possible D gene (5 bases). This CDR3 region has 15 residues. Germline loops: CDR1 PRHDT, CDR2 FYEKMQ (reference sequence). The V end lost 4 bases, the J end lost 5 bases, and 17 bases lay between the germline ends. The CDR3, as DNA: TGTGCCAGCAGCTCTACAGGCGAGGCTTTGGAGACCCAGTACTTC. Translating it yields CASSSTGEALETQYF.

This clonotype was detected ten times or more. V gene TRBV5-1 combines with J gene TRBJ1-1; D is possibly TRBD1 (5 bases). Germline V gene data show CDR1 as SGHRS and CDR2 as YFSETQ. The CDR3 is 14 amino acids. V was shortened by 4 bases and J by 3 bases, with 13 bases between the two germline ends. Written as DNA, the CDR3 is TGCGCCAGCAGCGCGTCCGGGGGGGACACTGAAGCTTTCTTT. As protein: CASSASGGDTEAFF.

This clonotype appeared many times. This sequence joins TRBV4-3 and TRBJ2-1; D tentatively reads TRBD1 or TRBD2 (6 bases each). Trimming took 0 bases from V and 10 from J, leaving 13 bases between them. The CDR3 length is 14 residues. Germline V gives CDR1 LGHNA, CDR2 YSLEER. CDR3 loop: CASSQDPGAREQFF. CDR3 DNA sequence: TGCGCCAGCAGCCAAGATCCGGGGGCGCGGGAGCAGTTCTTC.

This clonotype was seen many times. The chain has TRBV3-1 and TRBJ2-2; D is perhaps TRBD1 or TRBD2 (5 bases each). Trimming cost V 4 bases and J 6 bases, with 12 bases left between them. CDR1 and CDR2 (germline): LGHDT, YNNKEL (reference sequence). The length of the CDR3 is 14 residues. CDR3 in amino acids: CASSLSGASGELFF. The CDR3 nucleotides read TGTGCCAGCAGCCTTTCCGGGGCGTCCGGGGAGCTGTTTTTT.

This clonotype was counted many times. The chain recombines TRBV24-1 with TRBJ2-7; TRBD1 matches at 10 bases. This CDR3 spans 16 amino acids. Germline CDR1 KGHDR, CDR2 SFDVKD. Trimming at V came to 2 bases and at J to 2 bases, leaving 5 bases not matched to a gene. The CDR3, as DNA: TGTGCCACCAGTGATTGGGGGACAGGGGTTCCCTACGAGCAGTACTTC. Translation gives CATSDWGTGVPYEQYF.

Ten or more counts support this clonotype. The chain's CDR3 is CASRLARQGPPRLIAKNIQYF. As DNA, the CDR3 is TGTGCAAGTCGCTTAGCGCGGCAGGGGCCGCCCAGACTAATAGCCAAAAACATTCAGTACTTC. The rearrangement uses TRBV12-2 and TRBJ2-4; TRBD1 is taken as the D call from the table, unchecked against the DNA. TRBV12-2 has pseudogene status. The CDR3 runs to 21 residues.

The chain carries TRBV7-8 and TRBJ2-1; D is undetermined. V lost 5 bases to trimming and J lost 0 bases, with 8 bases between them. CDR1 SGHVS and CDR2 FQNEAQ come from the germline V gene. CDR3 length: 14 residues. The CDR3 DNA reads as TGTGCCAGCAGCCTTGATCGCTCCTACAATGAGCAGTTCTTC. Protein product: CASSLDRSYNEQFF.

Notes on this clonotype: A much larger clone is a single base away; this may be a read error. V is TRBV7-8 and J is TRBJ2-1, with 8 bases identical to TRBD2. The CDR3 spans 15 residues. Germline CDR1 reads SGHVS; CDR2 reads FQNEAQ. In DNA form, the CDR3 reads TGTGCCAGCAAGCGGGAGAGGAGCTCCTACAATGAGCGGTTCTTC. As protein: CASKRERSSYNERFF. The full variable domain, completed using reference TRBV7-8 and TRBJ2-1, is GAGVSQSPRYKVAKRGQDVALRCDPISGHVSLFWYQQALGQGPEFLTYFQNEAQLDKSGLPSDRFFAERPEGSVSTLKIQRTQQEDSAVYLCASKRERSSYNERFFGPGTRLTVL.

A note on this clonotype: A much larger clone is a single base away; this may be a read error. The V and J genes are TRBV6-8 and TRBJ2-7; D may correspond to TRBD1 or TRBD2 (5 bases each). The CDR3 runs 15 residues. The germline V and J ends were trimmed by 7 bases and 2 bases, with 18 bases remaining between them. Per germline, CDR1 MNHGY and CDR2 SAAAGT. CDR3 protein: CASKRDGASPYEQYF. Here the CDR3 DNA reads TGTGCCAGCAAGAGGGACGGGGCGAGTCCCTACGAGCAGTACTTC.

This clonotype occurred many times. The genes are TRBV20-1 and TRBJ2-5, with D possibly TRBD1 on 6 matching bases. This CDR3 is built from 13 residues. From germline, CDR1 is DFQATT and CDR2 SNEGSKA (reference sequence). V was clipped by 3 bases and J by 5 bases, with 13 bases between them. Here the CDR3 DNA reads TGCAGTGCTAGGAGAAACGACAGGGAGACCCAGTACTTC. Translation: CSARRNDRETQYF.

In this sample, this clonotype turned up many times. This chain connects TRBV5-1 to TRBJ2-7, with unresolved D. The CDR3 is 14 amino acids. Germline lookup yields CDR1 SGHRS and CDR2 YFSETQ. V was trimmed by 4 bases and J by 0 bases, leaving 11 bases between them. The CDR3 here is CASSSDFFSYEQYF. The CDR3 DNA is TGCGCCAGCAGCAGCGACTTTTTCTCCTACGAGCAGTACTTC.

In its sample, this clonotype was seen a few times. The junction differs from germline at one of its ends, possibly a read error. V is TRBV20-1 and J is TRBJ2-1; the match to TRBD2 covers 12 bases. The CDR3 has 13 amino acids. In germline, CDR1 is DFQATT, CDR2 SNEGSKA (reference sequence). DNA for the CDR3: TGCAGTACTAGCGGGAGGACCTACAATGAGCAGTTCTTC. Protein sequence: CSTSGRTYNEQFF.

This clonotype was seen at least ten times. V gene TRBV5-1 combines with J gene TRBJ1-5; maybe TRBD1 (6 bases). CDR3 length equals 14 residues. The germline CDR1 and CDR2 sequences are SGHRS and YFSETQ. Trimming left V 0 bases short and J 4 bases short, with 8 bases between. DNA for the CDR3: TGCGCCAGCAGCTTGGGGGGGCCAAATCAGCCCCAGCATTTT. Amino acids: CASSLGGPNQPQHF.

By its share, this clonotype is medium-sized (0.01 to 0.1%). This sequence joins TRBV29-1 and TRBJ2-2; 7 bases align to TRBD2. This CDR3 contains 18 residues. V shed 6 bases and J 0 bases; nucleotides not matched to a gene: 16. Germline CDR1 SQVTM, CDR2 ANQGSEA. CDR3 bases: TGCAGCGTCCAGGGAGTAGTAAGCGGGGATTCGAACACCGGGGAGCTGTTTTTT. Protein sequence: CSVQGVVSGDSNTGELFF.

The table lists this clonotype with many counts. The chain has TRBV4-3 and TRBJ1-1; possible D gene TRBD1, 5 bases. V was clipped by 4 bases and J by 1 base, with 13 bases between them. Germline V gives CDR1 LGHNA, CDR2 YSLEER. CDR3 length: 15 residues. DNA for the CDR3: TGCGCCAGCAGCCTACGGGGCAGTGAGAACACTGAAGCTTTCTTT. Its protein product is CASSLRGSENTEAFF.

This clonotype was observed a few times. The chain's CDR3 is CASRGDRPTGELFF. CDR3 DNA: TGTGCCAGCAGGGGGGACAGACCTACCGGGGAGCTGTTTTTT. The chain recombines TRBV28 with TRBJ2-2, with TRBD1 matching 7 bases. This CDR3 has 14 residues. Trimming removed 6 bases from V and 5 bases from J; junction bases left unmatched: 6. From germline, CDR1 is MDHEN and CDR2 SYDVKM.

This clonotype was seen repeatedly, ten times or more. The genes are TRBV3-1 and TRBJ2-7; unclear D gene. The CDR3 is 12 residues long. Germline V gene data show CDR1 as LGHDT and CDR2 as YNNKEL (reference sequence). Trimming shortened V by 0 bases and J by 6 bases, and 6 bases separated the two germline ends. The CDR3 region is CASSQEGREQYF. The DNA for the CDR3 is TGTGCCAGCAGCCAAGAGGGTCGCGAGCAGTACTTC.

This clonotype was picked up many times. The chain uses TRBV7-2 and TRBJ1-5; 10 nucleotides match TRBD1. Trimming cost V 4 bases and J 0 bases; bases outside gene matches: 6. Germline V CDR1 and CDR2: SGHTA, FQGNSA. CDR3 size: 17 residues. In DNA form, the CDR3 reads TGTGCCAGCAGCTCGATGGGACAGGGGATTAGCAATCAGCCCCAGCATTTT. Its translation: CASSSMGQGISNQPQHF.

This clonotype was counted at least ten times. The V and J genes are TRBV6-5 and TRBJ2-7; D uncertain. Trimming shortened V by 2 bases and J by 7 bases, and 6 bases separated the two germline ends. CDR1 and CDR2 (germline): MNHEY, SVGAGI. The CDR3 covers 11 residues. CDR3 sequence (DNA): TGTGCCAGCAGTTACCAACCGGAGCAGTACTTC. Protein: CASSYQPEQYF.

Many counts were recorded for this clonotype. J is TRBJ2-5 and V is TRBV7-2; 8 nucleotides align to TRBD2. With V trimmed by 0 bases and J by 7 bases, 13 bases remained unmatched. The CDR3 loop spans 17 amino acids. In germline, CDR1 is SGHTA, CDR2 FQGNSA. The chain's CDR3 is CASSLAPGTSGEVTQYF. CDR3 sequence (DNA): TGTGCCAGCAGCTTAGCTCCCGGGACTAGTGGGGAAGTGACCCAGTACTTC.

The chain carries TRBV7-2 and TRBJ2-5; D not resolved. CDR3 length equals 14 residues. In germline, CDR1 is SGHTA, CDR2 FQGNSA. Trimming shortened V by 1 base and J by 1 base, and 7 bases separated the two germline ends. CDR3: CASSLGLLQETQYF. Written as DNA, the CDR3 is TGTGCCAGCAGCTTAGGACTTCTCCAAGAGACCCAGTACTTC.